A selection of T cell receptor beta chains follows, all from one sample in a study of spatial heterogeneity in lung cancer. Using its own MiXCR run on the 5' RACE reads, TCRdb lists one record per CDR3 protein. The sample lists approximately 20,000 distinct CDR3 sequences, approximately 9.1% occurring once. Source: PBMCs, taken at follow-up. These receptors originate from a female donor with early-stage non-small cell lung cancer. The CDR3 runs from the conserved cysteine through the conserved F or W. Each record gives: J gene, clone size, V gene, D gene, CDR3 DNA, CDR3 protein. A D gene is named only where the DNA matches it firmly. Rows give clone size only sometimes, using once, few, many, or a class for an expanded clone.

>TRBJ2-1|many|TRBV11-3|TRBD2
TGTGCCAGCAGCTTACGGGAGGGAGGTGAGCAGTTCTTC
CASSLREGGEQFF
>TRBJ2-5|many|TRBV19|-
TGTGCCAGTAGTATAGCTGGCAGCCAAGAGACCCAGTACTTC
CASSIAGSQETQYF
>TRBJ2-2|-|TRBV2|-
TGTGTCAGCCGTCAAGGGCCTACCGGGGAGCTGTTTTTT
CVSRQGPTGELFF
>TRBJ1-4|-|TRBV2|TRBD1
TGTGCCAGCAGTCCACAGGGGTTGAATGAAAAACTGTTTTTT
CASSPQGLNEKLFF
>TRBJ1-5|many|TRBV6-5|-
TGTGCCAGCAGTTACGACGGAGGCCCAAATCAGCCCCAGCATTTT
CASSYDGGPNQPQHF
>TRBJ2-2|many|TRBV12-3/TRBV12-4|-
TGTGCCAGCAGGCCGACCAGGGCGTGGAACACCGGGGAGCTGTTTTTT
CASRPTRAWNTGELFF
>TRBJ1-2|many|TRBV7-9|TRBD1
TGTGCCAGCTCGGGGACAGGGGGATTTGGCTACACCTTC
CASSGTGGFGYTF
>TRBJ2-7|many|TRBV10-3|-
TGTGCCATCAGTGACACAGGGAGGCCCTACGAGCAGTACTTC
CAISDTGRPYEQYF
>TRBJ1-5|many|TRBV19|-
TGTGCCAGTACAGGGAGTAGCAATCAGCCCCAGCATTTT
CASTGSSNQPQHF
>TRBJ2-7|few|TRBV7-2|TRBD1
TGTGCCAGCAGCTTAGGGGACAGGAGAGGCGGGGAGCAGTACTTC
CASSLGDRRGGEQYF
>TRBJ1-4|many|TRBV28|-
TGTGCCAGCCACGGGGAAGTAGAAAAACTGTTTTTT
CASHGEVEKLFF
>TRBJ2-7|many|TRBV5-1|TRBD1
TGCGCCAGCAGCCACAGGGGCCACTACGAGCAGTACTTC
CASSHRGHYEQYF
>TRBJ1-5|many|TRBV28|-
TGTGCCAGCAGTTCCATGCACCAGCCCCAGCATTTT
CASSSMHQPQHF
>TRBJ2-5|few|TRBV2|-
TGTGCCAGCAGGGACCCGATCGGGACCCAGTACTTC
CASRDPIGTQYF
>TRBJ2-3|few|TRBV7-8|-
TGTGCCAGCAGCCCCGCAGGAACGGGGGATACGCAGTATTTT
CASSPAGTGDTQYF
>TRBJ2-7|many|TRBV6-5|-
TGTGCCAGCAGCCGCGTCGGGGGACTTTTCACCTACGAGCAGTACTTC
CASSRVGGLFTYEQYF
>TRBJ2-7|many|TRBV5-1|-
TGCGCCAGCAGCGTACAGGACAGTTCTTACAACGAGCAGTACTTC
CASSVQDSSYNEQYF
>TRBJ1-6|few|TRBV2|-
TGTGCCAGCAGACGAACAGGGAATAATTCACCCCTCCACTTT
CASRRTGNNSPLHF
>TRBJ2-3|-|TRBV30|TRBD2
TGTGCCTGGACAACTTCCGGGACTAGCGGCACAGATACGCAGTATTTT
CAWTTSGTSGTDTQYF
>TRBJ2-7|many|TRBV15|-
TGTGCCACCAGCGTAACCTCCGGGACTCTATCCTACGAGCAGTACTTC
CATSVTSGTLSYEQYF
>TRBJ1-5|few|TRBV7-2|-
TGTGCCAGCAGCTTAGCCGGCCACTTAAATCAGCCCCAGCATTTT
CASSLAGHLNQPQHF
>TRBJ2-1|many|TRBV7-9|TRBD1
TGTGCCAGCAGCTCCTCCGGGACAGGGGGCAATGAGCAGTTCTTC
CASSSSGTGGNEQFF
>TRBJ1-4|many|TRBV24-1|-
TGTGCCACCAGTGGACTTGGACAGAATGAAAAACTGTTTTTT
CATSGLGQNEKLFF
>TRBJ2-4|-|TRBV4-1|-
TGCGCCAGCAGCCACGGGTTCCTAGCCAAAAACATTCAGTACTTC
CASSHGFLAKNIQYF
>TRBJ2-6|many|TRBV10-3|TRBD1
TGTGCCATCAGTAAAGGGGGCGCGGGCGGGGCCAACGTCCTGACTTTC
CAISKGGAGGANVLTF
>TRBJ2-7|few|TRBV18|TRBD1
TGTGCCAGCTCACGGGACAGGATGGTCTCCTACGAGCAGTACTTC
CASSRDRMVSYEQYF
>TRBJ2-1|many|TRBV23-1|-
TGCGCCAGCAGGAGTGAAACTAGGAGCTCCTACAATGAGCAGTTCTTC
CASRSETRSSYNEQFF
>TRBJ2-7|many|TRBV20-1|TRBD2
TGCAGTGCCTTGCCGGGGACTAGCGGGGACGAGCAGTACTTC
CSALPGTSGDEQYF
>TRBJ2-4|many|TRBV12-2|-
TGTGCAAGTCGCTTGAGAAGGGAGCTAGCCAAAAACATTCAGTACTTC
CASRLRRELAKNIQYF
>TRBJ1-1|many|TRBV7-2|-
TGTGCCAGCAGCTTAGAGCGGCCGGGACGAAGAGATACTGAAGCTTTCTTT
CASSLERPGRRDTEAFF
>TRBJ2-7|many|TRBV7-8|-
TGTGCCAGCAGCTTAGCGCGAAGCAACGAGCAGTACTTC
CASSLARSNEQYF
>TRBJ1-5|many|TRBV30|-
TGTGCCTGGAGCCTAGATAGCAATCAGCCCCAGCATTTT
CAWSLDSNQPQHF
>TRBJ1-1|many|TRBV6-6|TRBD1
TGTGCCAGCAGCTGGACAGGTGTAGAAGCTTTCTTT
CASSWTGVEAFF
>TRBJ2-7|many|TRBV11-2|-
TGTGCCAGCAGCGGAGGGGGGGGTAGAACCTACGAGCAGTACTTC
CASSGGGGRTYEQYF
>TRBJ2-7|many|TRBV4-1|-
TGCGCCAGCAGCCAGTTTCAGGCGCCAGGGGTGGGTTTAATGGCCTACGAGCAGTACTTC
CASSQFQAPGVGLMAYEQYF
>TRBJ1-2|many|TRBV12-3/TRBV12-4|-
TGTGCCAGCAGTCCCCCCGCCAGTGGCTACACCTTC
CASSPPASGYTF
>TRBJ2-5|few|TRBV15|-
TGTGTCACCAGCAGAGCGATCGTTGAGACCCAGTACTTC
CVTSRAIVETQYF
>TRBJ1-2|many|TRBV10-3|-
TGTGCCATCAGTGTCCGGGACACTAACTATGGCTACACCTTC
CAISVRDTNYGYTF